The rows below give T cell receptor beta chains drawn from one sample of a study of human T cells and chemical hapten exposure. Each CDR3 protein gets one entry after TCRdb re-called the RACE reads with MiXCR. Here the sample spans more than 250,000 distinct CDR3 sequences, about 7.7% being singletons. Material: whole blood, obtained in connection with sensitization to the hapten diphenylcyclopropenone (DPC). These receptors were taken from a man between 18 and 29 years old with alopecia areata. Some clones in this sample may be carry-over from other donors' samples. Both conserved end residues are part of each CDR3. The D gene is left open where the match is weak. Size is omitted from some rows. Given values are once, few, many or a class for expanded clones.

clone size: few; V gene: TRBV3-1; D gene: TRBD2; J gene: TRBJ2-1; CDR3 DNA: TGTGCCAGCAGCCAAGTTATCCAGCGGGGGGGCCGTCGAGGCAATGAGCAGTTCTTC; CDR3 protein: CASSQVIQRGGRRGNEQFF
clone size: few; V gene: TRBV12-3/TRBV12-4; D gene: .; J gene: TRBJ2-2; CDR3 DNA: TGTGCCAGCAGTTTAGGGGTCATCCCCGGGGAGCTGTTTTTT; CDR3 protein: CASSLGVIPGELFF
clone size: few; V gene: TRBV12-3/TRBV12-4; D gene: .; J gene: TRBJ2-3; CDR3 DNA: TGTGCCAGCAGTTTAATTGGCAGCCAGGGGTATTTT; CDR3 protein: CASSLIGSQGYF
clone size: many; V gene: TRBV6-5; D gene: .; J gene: TRBJ1-1; CDR3 DNA: TGTGCCAGCAGTTATGGGGAAAGCGACACTGAAGCTTTCTTT; CDR3 protein: CASSYGESDTEAFF
clone size: few; V gene: TRBV7-2; D gene: .; J gene: TRBJ1-2; CDR3 DNA: TGTGCCAGCAGCTTGCGACGGACAGTCCATGGCTACACCTTC; CDR3 protein: CASSLRRTVHGYTF
clone size: few; V gene: TRBV7-3; D gene: .; J gene: TRBJ1-2; CDR3 DNA: TGTGCCAGCAGCCCCCTCGCGTGGGCTAACTATGGCTACACCTTC; CDR3 protein: CASSPLAWANYGYTF
clone size: .; V gene: TRBV20-1; D gene: TRBD1; J gene: TRBJ2-7; CDR3 DNA: TGCAGTGCTAGGGAGACAGGGGCCGAGCAGTACTTC; CDR3 protein: CSARETGAEQYF
clone size: many; V gene: TRBV20-1; D gene: .; J gene: TRBJ2-3; CDR3 DNA: TGCAGTGCTGGTACAGGCGGACCAGATACGCAGTATTTT; CDR3 protein: CSAGTGGPDTQYF
clone size: many; V gene: TRBV20-1; D gene: .; J gene: TRBJ2-7; CDR3 DNA: TGCAGTGCCCCCGGCCAATTTGACGAGCAGTACTTC; CDR3 protein: CSAPGQFDEQYF
clone size: many; V gene: TRBV29-1; D gene: .; J gene: TRBJ2-3; CDR3 DNA: TGCAGCGTGCTGAGTAGGGGGGCCAGCACAGATACGCAGTATTTT; CDR3 protein: CSVLSRGASTDTQYF
clone size: few; V gene: TRBV7-2; D gene: TRBD2; J gene: TRBJ2-1; CDR3 DNA: TGTGCCAGCAGCTTAAACCCCGTTTATCTAGCGGGGTCCAATGAGCAGTTCTTC; CDR3 protein: CASSLNPVYLAGSNEQFF
clone size: .; V gene: TRBV6-6; D gene: .; J gene: TRBJ1-3; CDR3 DNA: TGTGCCAGCAGTTACTCGCCCCCTGGCGTCTCTGGAAACACCATATATTTT; CDR3 protein: CASSYSPPGVSGNTIYF
clone size: few; V gene: TRBV7-2; D gene: .; J gene: TRBJ2-1; CDR3 DNA: TGTGCCAGCAGCCCGCTGTTACGGGACCCATCCTACAATGAGCAGTTCTTC; CDR3 protein: CASSPLLRDPSYNEQFF
clone size: few; V gene: TRBV20-1; D gene: TRBD2; J gene: TRBJ2-1; CDR3 DNA: TGCAGTGCTAGCCGGGGGGGCACAATCAATGAGCAGTTCTTC; CDR3 protein: CSASRGGTINEQFF
clone size: .; V gene: TRBV24-1; D gene: TRBD2; J gene: TRBJ2-3; CDR3 DNA: TGTGCCACCAGTGATTCAAGCGGGGCTAGCACAGATACGCAGTATTTT; CDR3 protein: CATSDSSGASTDTQYF
clone size: many; V gene: TRBV7-2; D gene: TRBD2; J gene: TRBJ2-3; CDR3 DNA: TGTGCCAGCACCCGGACTAGCGGGGGCCTCTTAGCTGGCCGAGATACGCAGTATTTT; CDR3 protein: CASTRTSGGLLAGRDTQYF
clone size: many; V gene: TRBV5-1; D gene: .; J gene: TRBJ1-2; CDR3 DNA: TGCGCCAGCGGCGCCCCGGACAGAAACTATGGCTACACCTTC; CDR3 protein: CASGAPDRNYGYTF
clone size: .; V gene: TRBV20-1; D gene: .; J gene: TRBJ1-5; CDR3 DNA: TGCAGTGCTAGATATCCGGGCAGCAATCAGCCCCAGCATTTT; CDR3 protein: CSARYPGSNQPQHF
clone size: .; V gene: TRBV28; D gene: .; J gene: TRBJ1-5; CDR3 DNA: TGTGCCAGCAGCCTAGGACAGCCGCGAAATCAGCCCCAGCATTTT; CDR3 protein: CASSLGQPRNQPQHF
clone size: few; V gene: TRBV20-1; D gene: .; J gene: TRBJ2-3; CDR3 DNA: TGCAGTGCTAGAGAAGGGTACGGTACGCAGTATTTT; CDR3 protein: CSAREGYGTQYF
clone size: many; V gene: TRBV7-9; D gene: .; J gene: TRBJ2-1; CDR3 DNA: TGTGCCAGCAGCCCAGGGGCAGCCCATGAGCAGTTCTTC; CDR3 protein: CASSPGAAHEQFF
clone size: .; V gene: TRBV7-8; D gene: .; J gene: TRBJ2-1; CDR3 DNA: TGTGCCAGCAGCTTAGTTAAGTTGCATGAGCAGTTCTTC; CDR3 protein: CASSLVKLHEQFF
clone size: few; V gene: TRBV11-2; D gene: .; J gene: TRBJ2-2; CDR3 DNA: TGTGCCAGCAGACCCTCTCAGGGGCGCGGCACCGGGGAGCTGTTTTTT; CDR3 protein: CASRPSQGRGTGELFF
clone size: .; V gene: TRBV4-3; D gene: TRBD1; J gene: TRBJ2-5; CDR3 DNA: TGCGCCAGCAGCCAAGAAATTCCGGGGACAGGGACTGAGACCCAGTACTTC; CDR3 protein: CASSQEIPGTGTETQYF
clone size: .; V gene: TRBV28; D gene: TRBD1; J gene: TRBJ2-7; CDR3 DNA: TGTGCCAGCAGGGCCCGGACAGGGACCTTTGGGGGGGAGCAGTACTTC; CDR3 protein: CASRARTGTFGGEQYF
clone size: .; V gene: TRBV4-2; D gene: .; J gene: TRBJ1-4; CDR3 DNA: TGTGCCAGCAGCCAAGGGACTGGGCCCATAAATGAAAAACTGTTTTTT; CDR3 protein: CASSQGTGPINEKLFF
clone size: few; V gene: TRBV5-1; D gene: .; J gene: TRBJ1-6; CDR3 DNA: TGCGCCAGCAGCTTGGTAGCGAATCCCTCCTATAATTCACCCCTCCACTTT; CDR3 protein: CASSLVANPSYNSPLHF
clone size: few; V gene: TRBV7-2; D gene: TRBD1; J gene: TRBJ1-2; CDR3 DNA: TGTGCCAGCAGCTTAGGCGGGGACAGTGGTTCGGGCTACACCTTC; CDR3 protein: CASSLGGDSGSGYTF
clone size: .; V gene: TRBV6-6; D gene: .; J gene: TRBJ2-5; CDR3 DNA: TGTGCCAGCAGTTCCCCGTTGGACCCGGCGACCCAGTACTTC; CDR3 protein: CASSSPLDPATQYF
clone size: .; V gene: TRBV10-2; D gene: TRBD2; J gene: TRBJ2-2; CDR3 DNA: TGCGCCACCGGGGGGACCGGGGAGCTGTTTTTT; CDR3 protein: CATGGTGELFF
clone size: .; V gene: TRBV6-5; D gene: .; J gene: TRBJ1-1; CDR3 DNA: TGTGCCAGCACGAGACGGGCGAACACTGAAGCTTTCTTT; CDR3 protein: CASTRRANTEAFF
clone size: many; V gene: TRBV20-1; D gene: .; J gene: TRBJ1-1; CDR3 DNA: TGCAGTGCTGCACAACAGGGCTCGAACACTGAAGCTTTCTTT; CDR3 protein: CSAAQQGSNTEAFF
clone size: few; V gene: TRBV7-2; D gene: TRBD1; J gene: TRBJ1-5; CDR3 DNA: TGTGCCAGCAGCCCTGGGACAGGGAAGGGTCAGCCCCAGCATTTT; CDR3 protein: CASSPGTGKGQPQHF
clone size: many; V gene: TRBV5-1; D gene: .; J gene: TRBJ1-6; CDR3 DNA: TGCGCCAGCAGCTTGGGATCTGATTACTCACCCCTCCACTTT; CDR3 protein: CASSLGSDYSPLHF
clone size: .; V gene: TRBV12-3/TRBV12-4; D gene: .; J gene: TRBJ2-3; CDR3 DNA: TGTGCCAGCAGTCCTCGCACTCGTACAGATACGCAGTATTTT; CDR3 protein: CASSPRTRTDTQYF
clone size: many; V gene: TRBV5-1; D gene: TRBD1; J gene: TRBJ2-2; CDR3 DNA: TGCGCCAGCAGCTTGGACAGGGGTAGGGCCGGGGAGCTGTTTTTT; CDR3 protein: CASSLDRGRAGELFF
clone size: many; V gene: TRBV25-1; D gene: .; J gene: TRBJ1-2; CDR3 DNA: TGTGCCAGCAGTGAACTAACCACTAACTATGGCTACACCTTC; CDR3 protein: CASSELTTNYGYTF
clone size: many; V gene: TRBV7-9; D gene: TRBD2; J gene: TRBJ2-2; CDR3 DNA: TGTGCCAGCAGGCCCGGACTAGCGGGGTCGACCGGGGAGCTGTTTTTT; CDR3 protein: CASRPGLAGSTGELFF
clone size: .; V gene: TRBV4-1; D gene: .; J gene: TRBJ1-1; CDR3 DNA: TGCGCCAGCAGCCAAGCGGGCCTTCATGTTTACACTGAAGCTTTCTTT; CDR3 protein: CASSQAGLHVYTEAFF
clone size: many; V gene: TRBV5-1; D gene: TRBD1; J gene: TRBJ2-7; CDR3 DNA: TGCGCCAGCAGCCCCAGACCACAGGGGTCGGGGTCCGAGCAGTACTTC; CDR3 protein: CASSPRPQGSGSEQYF
clone size: few; V gene: TRBV10-3; D gene: .; J gene: TRBJ2-1; CDR3 DNA: TGTGCCATCAGTGTGATATCGGACTACAATGAGCAGTTCTTC; CDR3 protein: CAISVISDYNEQFF
clone size: many; V gene: TRBV20-1; D gene: .; J gene: TRBJ1-2; CDR3 DNA: TGCAGTGCTCCCGCGGCCGGGGATCTAATCTATGGCTACACCTTC; CDR3 protein: CSAPAAGDLIYGYTF
clone size: many; V gene: TRBV20-1; D gene: TRBD2; J gene: TRBJ2-5; CDR3 DNA: TGCAGTGCTGAAGGACTAGCGGTCCAAGAGACCCAGTACTTC; CDR3 protein: CSAEGLAVQETQYF
clone size: few; V gene: TRBV28; D gene: .; J gene: TRBJ1-2; CDR3 DNA: TGTGCCACCTTGGCCAGGGACTATGGCTACACCTTC; CDR3 protein: CATLARDYGYTF
clone size: few; V gene: TRBV19; D gene: .; J gene: TRBJ1-5; CDR3 DNA: TGTGCCAGTAGTGACCGGGACAAGGGATACAATCAGCCCCAGCATTTT; CDR3 protein: CASSDRDKGYNQPQHF
clone size: few; V gene: TRBV19; D gene: .; J gene: TRBJ1-2; CDR3 DNA: TGTGCCAGTAGTATAGACGGGTCTAACTATGGCTACACCTTC; CDR3 protein: CASSIDGSNYGYTF
clone size: many; V gene: TRBV6-5; D gene: TRBD1; J gene: TRBJ1-1; CDR3 DNA: TGTGCCAGCAGTTACTCGATGGACAGGGGGCCCACTGAAGCTTTCTTT; CDR3 protein: CASSYSMDRGPTEAFF
clone size: many; V gene: TRBV20-1; D gene: .; J gene: TRBJ1-5; CDR3 DNA: TGCAGTGGCACTCTCGAAGGGGATCAGCCCCAGCATTTT; CDR3 protein: CSGTLEGDQPQHF
clone size: few; V gene: TRBV4-2; D gene: .; J gene: TRBJ1-1; CDR3 DNA: TGTGCCAGCAGCCAAGATAACAGGGTTGGGACTGAAGCTTTCTTT; CDR3 protein: CASSQDNRVGTEAFF
clone size: .; V gene: TRBV6-2/TRBV6-3; D gene: TRBD1; J gene: TRBJ2-1; CDR3 DNA: TGTGCCAGCAGTTACCGAACCGGGACAGGGTATGGTGAGCAGTTCTTC; CDR3 protein: CASSYRTGTGYGEQFF
clone size: .; V gene: TRBV4-3; D gene: TRBD1; J gene: TRBJ1-5; CDR3 DNA: TGCGCCAGCAGCCAAGAGTACAGGGGTGGTAATCAGCCCCAGCATTTT; CDR3 protein: CASSQEYRGGNQPQHF
clone size: many; V gene: TRBV7-2; D gene: TRBD1; J gene: TRBJ1-5; CDR3 DNA: TGTGCCAGCAGCCTTGACAGGGTCCTTGGGAATCAGCCCCAGCATTTT; CDR3 protein: CASSLDRVLGNQPQHF
clone size: .; V gene: TRBV9; D gene: TRBD2; J gene: TRBJ2-3; CDR3 DNA: TGTGCCAGCAGCGTAGGCGGGGGACCCACAGATACGCAGTATTTT; CDR3 protein: CASSVGGGPTDTQYF